This T cell receptor beta chain was sequenced during a study of Ad26.COV2.S vaccination and SARS-CoV-2 variants. The germline V gene encodes CDR1 SEHNR and CDR2 FQNEAQ (reference sequence). V was trimmed by 1 base and J by 0 bases, leaving 10 bases between them. This CDR3 is 16 amino acids long. The table came from immunoSEQ multiplex PCR; TCRdb's copy has only in-frame clones and leaves some out. Among some 640,000 clones listed, roughly 90% were seen once. As for treatment: some 20 received Ad26.COV2.S at low or high dose, single or two shots; about 5 received placebo; per-sample allocation not given. The investigators took samples on day 63 after the first vaccine or placebo injection.

This TCR was sampled from a person aged 18-60 years who received the Ad26.COV2.S COVID-19 vaccine or a placebo. Sequences were derived from peripheral blood, sampled in a trial of Ad26.COV2.S vaccine versus placebo. The chain employs TRBV7-9 and TRBJ2-4, with D perhaps matching TRBD1 (5 bases). The CDR3 DNA is TGTGCCAGCAGCTTAGGACAGATACTAGCCAAAAACATTCAGTACTTC. Translated, it gives CASSLGQILAKNIQYF.